Reported below is one TCR beta chain. This specimen includes other DNA sequences encoding the same CDR3. The ends were cut back, 0 bases at V and 2 bases at J, with 7 bases in the middle. CDR1 and CDR2 (germline): MNHEY, SVGAGI. The CDR3 loop spans 14 amino acids. Under the authors' procedure: Amplification of reference gene primers was used by the study to estimate nucleated cell counts. The data were produced by immunoSEQ multiplex PCR, yet TCRdb's version contains in-frame clones alone and is incomplete. V and J calls plus clone size are reproduced from that table; the DNA served to infer D and trimming. Here the sample spans 150,000 to 200,000 clones, about 82% being singletons. Enrolled through a virtual design, the participants were between roughly 18 and 90 years of age and came from some 26 US areas. Resolution of symptoms, clearance, or two negative PCRs was present in recovered Cohort 3 donors.

This sample stems from a study of blood T cell repertoires in COVID-19. About the study: Sources were T cells, B-cell-depleted T cells, or PBMCs; the material itself was cDNA or gDNA.

The TCR originated in a woman aged 30 to 39 who had recovered from COVID-19. V usage is TRBV6-5 and J usage is TRBJ2-5, with D possibly matching TRBD2 (6 bases). The sequencing sample was made of PBMCs or T cells enriched from blood (not recorded which). In nucleotides, the CDR3 is TGTGCCAGCAGTTACTCCGGGGGTCAAGAGACCCAGTACTTC. This translates into CASSYSGGQETQYF.